This passage covers 27 T cell receptor beta chains from one sample sequenced in a study of monozygotic twins with inflammatory bowel disease. From the 5' RACE reads, TCRdb lists one entry per CDR3 protein and no DNA. The sample table includes approximately 330,000 distinct CDR3 sequences. The sequencing sample was made of blood. The origin of the receptors is a human donor with ulcerative colitis or Crohn's disease, or a healthy co-twin of an affected twin (not recorded which).

V usage is TRBV6-1 and J usage is TRBJ2-7. Germline-derived CDR1 and CDR2 are MNHNS and SASEGT. The CDR3 spans 12 residues. CDR3 protein: CACITPFDEQYF.

The J gene is TRBJ2-2, the V gene TRBV7-3; TCRdb outputs TRBD1, but without DNA this stays unchecked. This CDR3 region has 15 residues. In germline, CDR1 is SGHTA, CDR2 FQGTGA. The CDR3 reads CASSPGRSGTGELFF.

CDR3 sequence: CASSQAGTGTDTQYF. The rearrangement uses TRBV14 and TRBJ2-3; TCRdb's D call, TRBD1, is unchecked because there is no DNA. The CDR3 is 15 amino acids. In germline, CDR1 is SGHDN, CDR2 FVKESK.

J is TRBJ2-2 and V is TRBV27; TCRdb designates TRBD1, a call that cannot be tested without DNA. This CDR3 has 16 residues. CDR1 and CDR2 (germline): MNHEY, SMNVEV (reference sequence). The CDR3 loop is CASSFYDRPATGELFF.

The genes are TRBV5-1 and TRBJ2-1; TCRdb returns TRBD1, unconfirmable since there is no DNA. CDR1 SGHRS and CDR2 YFSETQ come from the germline V gene. This CDR3 is 12 amino acids long. The CDR3 is CASGRGLNEQFF. Variable domain in full (rest from reference TRBV5-1 and TRBJ2-1): KAGVTQTPRYLIKTRGQQVTLSCSPISGHRSVSWYQQTPGQGLQFLFEYFSETQRNKGNFPGRFSGRQFSNSRSEMNVSTLELGDSALYLCASGRGLNEQFFGPGTRLTVL.

V and J are TRBV12-3 or TRBV12-4 and TRBJ1-3; TCRdb indicates TRBD1, and absent DNA this call remains unverified. This CDR3 has 16 amino acids. CDR3 sequence reads: CASSGRQGIAGNTIYF.

The CDR3 reads CASSPSWGVSDYEQYF. This sequence joins TRBV5-4 and TRBJ2-7; lacking DNA, the TRBD1 call made by TCRdb goes unchecked. CDR3 length: 16 residues. CDR1 is SGHNT and CDR2 is YYREEE in the germline V gene (reference sequence).

The V gene is TRBV30, the J gene TRBJ1-5; TCRdb's D call, TRBD1, is unchecked because there is no DNA. CDR1 is GTSNPN and CDR2 is SVGIG in the germline V gene (reference sequence). This CDR3 is built from 16 residues. The CDR3 loop is CAWSPTPGGKAQPQHF.

The rearrangement joins TRBV12-3 or TRBV12-4 to TRBJ2-1; the D call from TCRdb, TRBD2, cannot be confirmed without DNA. The CDR3 is 14 residues long. This CDR3 is CASSPLATTNEQFF.

This rearrangement joins TRBV18 to TRBJ1-2. Germline V gene sequence: CDR1 KGHSH, CDR2 LQKENI. The CDR3 spans 12 residues. CDR3 sequence: CASSPDLAGYTF.

The chain recombines TRBV12-3 or TRBV12-4 with TRBJ1-1. CDR3 size: 13 residues. The CDR3: CASSAGRNTEAFF.

The V gene is TRBV29-1, the J gene TRBJ2-3; the TCRdb D gene call, TRBD1, has no DNA to confirm it. CDR1 SQVTM and CDR2 ANQGSEA come from the germline V gene. CDR3 length: 14 residues. The CDR3 loop is CSETRAVKGDTQYF.

CDR3 in amino acids: CASSYSGPGLAGGETQYF. The chain couples TRBV6-5 to TRBJ2-5; the TCRdb call, TRBD2, lacks DNA for checking. This CDR3 region has 18 residues. CDR1 is MNHEY, CDR2 SVGAGI, per germline.

V usage is TRBV12-3 or TRBV12-4 and J usage is TRBJ1-1; TCRdb's D call of TRBD1 is untestable without DNA. The CDR3 consists of 14 residues. The CDR3 sequence is CASSPDRRVWEAFF.

The chain links TRBV30 to TRBJ2-7; there is no DNA to check the TCRdb D call of TRBD1. Germline-derived CDR1 and CDR2 are GTSNPN and SVGIG (reference sequence). The CDR3 consists of 13 residues. The chain's CDR3 is CAWSGSLETPKYF.

The chain combines TRBV7-9 with TRBJ2-1; lacking DNA, the TRBD1 call made by TCRdb goes unchecked. The CDR3 spans 14 residues. Germline CDR1 is SEHNR and CDR2 is FQNEAQ (reference sequence). Here the CDR3 reads CASSFQGARYEQFF.

V usage is TRBV4-3 and J usage is TRBJ2-2. The CDR3 extends over 14 amino acids. The V gene's germline CDR1 is LGHNA and CDR2 YSLEER. The CDR3 protein is CASSQSPWSGELFF.

The V call is TRBV5-5, the J call TRBJ1-5; there is no DNA to check the TCRdb D call of TRBD1. Germline-derived CDR1 and CDR2 are SGHKS and YYEKEE (reference sequence). The length of the CDR3 is 12 residues. The CDR3 here is CVKGRDNQPQHF.

This chain's CDR3 is CSARDSWLAGEGEQFF. The J gene is TRBJ2-1, the V gene TRBV20-1; the TCRdb call, TRBD2, lacks DNA for checking. CDR1 DFQATT and CDR2 SNEGSKA come from the germline V gene (reference sequence). There are 16 residues in the CDR3.

V gene TRBV7-2 combines with J gene TRBJ1-4; as DNA is missing, the TRBD1 call by TCRdb cannot be tested. The CDR3 totals 17 residues. Germline-derived CDR1 and CDR2 are SGHTA and FQGNSA. The CDR3 sequence: CASSPRTYSATNEKLFF.

The gene calls are TRBV20-1 and TRBJ2-3; TCRdb reports TRBD1, a call that lacks DNA to check it against. Germline assignment: CDR1 DFQATT and CDR2 SNEGSKA (reference sequence). This CDR3 spans 16 amino acids. CDR3 residues: CSAQSSQGAYTDTQYF.

The chain combines TRBV5-1 with TRBJ2-1. The CDR3 sequence is 13 residues long. Germline-derived CDR1 and CDR2 are SGHRS and YFSETQ. The CDR3 spells CASRQDSYNEQFF.

This chain links TRBV20-1 with TRBJ2-3; TCRdb's assignment of TRBD2 cannot be checked, as there is no DNA. The CDR3 extends over 15 amino acids. Germline lookup yields CDR1 DFQATT and CDR2 SNEGSKA (reference sequence). CDR3: CSARDGTSGGDTQYF.

The rearrangement joins TRBV20-1 to TRBJ2-1; TCRdb gives TRBD1 as the D gene, but with no DNA this cannot be confirmed. Germline-derived CDR1 and CDR2 are DFQATT and SNEGSKA (reference sequence). The CDR3 consists of 12 residues. This CDR3 is CSAPQGYNEQFF.

The genes are TRBV29-1 and TRBJ1-2. Germline values: CDR1 SQVTM, CDR2 ANQGSEA. CDR3 length: 13 residues. CDR3 residues: CSAGTPDNYGYTF.

This chain links TRBV5-6 with TRBJ2-7; TCRdb designates TRBD1, a call that cannot be tested without DNA. Germline CDR1 SGHDT, CDR2 YYEEEE. The CDR3 extends over 14 amino acids. The chain's CDR3 is CASSLWDRIYEQYF. Full variable domain (missing parts from reference TRBV5-6 and TRBJ2-7): DAGVTQSPTHLIKTRGQQVTLRCSPKSGHDTVSWYQQALGQGPQFIFQYYEEEERQRGNFPDRFSGHQFPNYSSELNVNALLLGDSALYLCASSLWDRIYEQYFGPGTRLTVT.

The chain has TRBV23-1 and TRBJ2-5; TCRdb gives TRBD1 as the D gene, but with no DNA this cannot be confirmed. TRBV23-1 is classed as an ORF, of uncertain function. The CDR3 is 17 amino acids. CDR3 residues: CASSHQVAAAHQETQYF.